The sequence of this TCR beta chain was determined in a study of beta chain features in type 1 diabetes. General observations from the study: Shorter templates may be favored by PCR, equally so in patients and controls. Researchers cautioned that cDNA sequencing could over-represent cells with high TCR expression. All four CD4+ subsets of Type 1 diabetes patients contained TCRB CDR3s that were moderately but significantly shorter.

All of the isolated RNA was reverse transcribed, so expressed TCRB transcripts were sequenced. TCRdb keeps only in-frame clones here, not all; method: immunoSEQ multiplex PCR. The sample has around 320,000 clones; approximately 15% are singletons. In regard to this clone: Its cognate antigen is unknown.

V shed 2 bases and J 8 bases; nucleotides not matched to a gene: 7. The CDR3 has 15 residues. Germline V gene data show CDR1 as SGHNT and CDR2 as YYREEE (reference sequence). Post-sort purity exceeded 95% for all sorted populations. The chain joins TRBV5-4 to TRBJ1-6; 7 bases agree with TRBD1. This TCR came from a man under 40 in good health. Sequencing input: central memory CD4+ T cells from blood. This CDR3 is CASSFWTGRDSPLHF. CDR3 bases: TGTGCCAGCAGCTTTTGGACAGGAAGGGATTCACCCCTCCACTTT.